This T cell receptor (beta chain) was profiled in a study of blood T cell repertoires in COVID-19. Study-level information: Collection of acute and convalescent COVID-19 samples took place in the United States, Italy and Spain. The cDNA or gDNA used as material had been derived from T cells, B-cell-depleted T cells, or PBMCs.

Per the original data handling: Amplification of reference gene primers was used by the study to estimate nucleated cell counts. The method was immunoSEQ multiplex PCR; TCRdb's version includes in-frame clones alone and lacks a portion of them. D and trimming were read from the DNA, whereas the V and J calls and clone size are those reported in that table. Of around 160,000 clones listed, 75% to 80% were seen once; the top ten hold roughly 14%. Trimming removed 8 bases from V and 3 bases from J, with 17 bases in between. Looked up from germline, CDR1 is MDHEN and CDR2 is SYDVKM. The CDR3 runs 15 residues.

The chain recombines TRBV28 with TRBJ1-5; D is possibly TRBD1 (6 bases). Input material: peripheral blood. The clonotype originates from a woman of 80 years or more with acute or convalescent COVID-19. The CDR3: CASHGGGLDNQPQHF. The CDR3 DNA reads TGTGCCAGCCATGGGGGGGGGCTTGACAATCAGCCCCAGCATTTT.